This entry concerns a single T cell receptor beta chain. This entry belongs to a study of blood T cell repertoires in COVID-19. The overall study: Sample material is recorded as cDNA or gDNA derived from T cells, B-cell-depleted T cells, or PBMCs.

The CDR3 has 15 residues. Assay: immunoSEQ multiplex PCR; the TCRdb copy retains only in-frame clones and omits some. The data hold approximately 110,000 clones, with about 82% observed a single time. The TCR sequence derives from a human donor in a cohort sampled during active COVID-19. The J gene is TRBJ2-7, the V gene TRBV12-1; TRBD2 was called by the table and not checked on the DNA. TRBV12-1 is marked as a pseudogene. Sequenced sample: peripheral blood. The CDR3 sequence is CASSFASFIPYEQYF. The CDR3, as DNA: TGTGCCAGCAGCTTCGCTAGCTTTATACCCTACGAGCAGTACTTC.